The 30 T cell receptor beta chains in this list originate from one sample, sequenced in a study of regulatory T cells in long-lasting Graves disease. Time point in this sample: newly diagnosed GD, antithyroid drugs for less than 3 months. RNA from PBMCs was the source of the TCR library. In building TCR beta libraries, iRepertoire HTBI primers were used together with Arm-PCR of CDR3 regions. TCRdb itself ran the multiplex PCR reads through MiXCR, one entry per CDR3 protein. The sample shows around 250,000 distinct CDR3 sequences, 15% to 20% of them seen only once. The data were also submitted as part of a second study, on T cells in Graves' hyperthyroidism and ophthalmopathy.

The material sequenced was peripheral blood mononuclear cells (PBMCs), taken at new diagnosis, from a patient treated with antithyroid drugs. All receptors come from a woman aged 25 to 39 with Graves disease.

This clonotype showed up many times. The rearrangement joins TRBV12-3 or TRBV12-4 to TRBJ2-1; D call uncertain. V lost 6 bases and J 9 bases, leaving 9 bases between the germline ends. The CDR3 consists of 11 residues. The CDR3 reads CASSSRTEQFF. CDR3 DNA: TGTGCCAGCAGCTCTAGGACTGAGCAGTTCTTC.

In its sample, this clonotype was seen many times. The chain combines TRBV29-1 with TRBJ2-3; TRBD1 agrees at 8 bases. Germline V gives CDR1 SQVTM, CDR2 ANQGSEA. The CDR3 runs to 18 residues. Unmatched junction bases numbered 15, after V lost 4 bases and J lost 0 bases. For the CDR3, the DNA is TGCAGCGTTGGGGGATATATGGGGACAGGAGGTAGCACAGATACGCAGTATTTT. Translated: CSVGGYMGTGGSTDTQYF.

This clonotype was seen a handful of times. The rearrangement links TRBV5-1 to TRBJ2-5; unclear D gene. The V end lost 4 bases, the J end lost 6 bases, and 13 bases lay between the germline ends. The CDR3 is 13 amino acids. Germline CDR1 reads SGHRS; CDR2 reads YFSETQ. The CDR3 DNA sequence: TGCGCCAGCAGCCATCCCGACCCCCAGACCCAGTACTTC. As protein: CASSHPDPQTQYF. The whole variable domain, filled in from reference TRBV5-1 and TRBJ2-5, reads KAGVTQTPRYLIKTRGQQVTLSCSPISGHRSVSWYQQTPGQGLQFLFEYFSETQRNKGNFPGRFSGRQFSNSRSEMNVSTLELGDSALYLCASSHPDPQTQYFGPGTRLLVL.

This clonotype was counted ten times or more. The J gene is TRBJ2-1, the V gene TRBV20-1; D may be TRBD1 or TRBD2 (5 bases each). The germline gives CDR1 DFQATT, CDR2 SNEGSKA (reference sequence). CDR3 length: 14 residues. V lost 3 bases to trimming and J lost 5 bases, with 14 bases between them. The CDR3 reads CSARPMGVDNEQFF. Written as DNA, the CDR3 is TGCAGTGCTAGGCCGATGGGGGTGGACAATGAGCAGTTCTTC.

This chain links TRBV20-1 with TRBJ2-3; D possibly corresponds to TRBD2 (5 bases). Trimming cost V 3 bases and J 0 bases, with 13 bases left between them. CDR1 is DFQATT, CDR2 SNEGSKA, per germline (reference sequence). The CDR3 extends over 15 amino acids. The CDR3 loop is CSASGEAPSTDTQYF. CDR3 nucleotide sequence: TGCAGTGCTAGCGGGGAAGCCCCTAGCACAGATACGCAGTATTTT.

This clonotype has just a few counts. This rearrangement joins TRBV6-2 or TRBV6-3 to TRBJ1-1, with a possible D match to TRBD1 (5 bases). The CDR3 consists of 15 residues. Trimming cost V 4 bases and J 0 bases, with 12 bases left between them. Germline-derived CDR1 and CDR2 are MNHEY and SVGEGT. The CDR3 here is CASSSRGTLNTEAFF. Written as DNA, the CDR3 is TGTGCCAGCAGTTCCCGGGGCACACTGAACACTGAAGCTTTCTTT.

This clonotype was counted at least ten times. This chain uses TRBV20-1 with TRBJ1-3; 7 positions match TRBD1. Germline CDR1 is DFQATT and CDR2 is SNEGSKA (reference sequence). The CDR3 extends over 14 amino acids. The V and J ends lost 5 bases and 4 bases, in that order; junction bases with no gene match: 8. DNA for the CDR3: TGCAGTGCTGACCACAGGGGTTCGGGAAACACCATATATTTT. Protein product: CSADHRGSGNTIYF.

Only a few counts were recorded for this clonotype. The chain is built from TRBV12-5 and TRBJ2-1; no clear D. Looked up from germline, CDR1 is LGHNT and CDR2 is FRNRAP. The CDR3 has 14 residues. Deletions cut 0 bases from V and 9 bases from J, with 12 bases between. The CDR3 here is CASGLVLLPPEQFF. For the CDR3, the DNA is TGTGCTAGTGGTTTGGTACTCTTACCCCCTGAGCAGTTCTTC.

The table lists this clonotype with many counts. V gene TRBV6-2 or TRBV6-3 combines with J gene TRBJ1-5, with D unclear. V gave up 0 bases and J gave up 7 bases, with 7 bases separating them. Germline CDR1 MNHEY, CDR2 SVGEGT. This CDR3 comprises 13 residues. The CDR3 DNA reads TGTGCCAGCAGTTACTCGGCCGGCCAGCCCCAGCATTTT. It encodes CASSYSAGQPQHF.

This clonotype was observed at least ten times. The chain links TRBV6-1 to TRBJ1-1, with 9 bases identical to TRBD1. V shed 10 bases, J shed 0 bases, and the junction held 9 bases outside the gene matches. Germline CDR1 MNHNS, CDR2 SASEGT. The CDR3 contains 15 residues. This CDR3 reads CATTLTGGLNTEAFF. CDR3 sequence (DNA): TGTGCCACAACCTTGACAGGGGGATTGAACACTGAAGCTTTCTTT.

This clonotype occurred many times. The chain employs TRBV12-3 or TRBV12-4 and TRBJ1-1; 9 bases map to TRBD1. V lost 8 bases, J lost 5 bases, and 6 bases stayed unmatched. This CDR3 comprises 13 residues. CDR3 sequence (DNA): TGTGCCAGCCGGACAGGGGCAGGGACTGAAGCTTTCTTT. It encodes CASRTGAGTEAFF.

The V call is TRBV28, the J call TRBJ2-3, with D maybe TRBD2 (7 bases). The CDR3 runs 19 residues. Trimming removed 5 bases from V and 1 base from J, with 25 bases in between. CDR1 is MDHEN, CDR2 SYDVKM, per germline. In DNA, the CDR3 is TGTGCCAGCAGTGATCCTTCGTGGGAGGAGGGGGGGGGCACAGATACGCAGTATTTT. Its translation is CASSDPSWEEGGGTDTQYF.

This clonotype was seen repeatedly, ten times or more. The chain couples TRBV7-2 to TRBJ1-1; D not certain. Germline-derived CDR1 and CDR2 are SGHTA and FQGNSA. The CDR3 has 14 amino acids. V was clipped by 2 bases and J by 0 bases, with 7 bases between them. The chain's CDR3 is CASSLLGLNTEAFF. The CDR3 bases are TGTGCCAGCAGCTTACTGGGCCTGAACACTGAAGCTTTCTTT.

This clonotype appeared many times. This chain uses TRBV7-2 with TRBJ2-2, with D unresolved. CDR1 is SGHTA, CDR2 FQGNSA, per germline. Trimming stripped 1 base from V and 13 bases from J, with 7 bases between. The CDR3 is made up of 11 amino acids. The DNA of the CDR3 is TGTGCCAGCAGCTTAGGCGAACGGCTGTTTTTT. Its protein product is CASSLGERLFF.

This clonotype has a count of ten or more. This chain joins TRBV19 and TRBJ1-5; a possible D gene is TRBD1 (6 bases). CDR3 size: 16 residues. Germline CDR1 LNHDA, CDR2 SQIVND (reference sequence). V lost 7 bases to trimming and J lost 4 bases, with 20 bases between them. CDR3 nucleotides: TGTGCCAGTACCAATGGCGGGGGCGCGAGAAATCAGCCCCAGCATTTT. Protein product: CASTNGGGARNQPQHF.

This clonotype has a count of ten or more. This chain connects TRBV6-1 to TRBJ2-1, with D perhaps matching TRBD1 (6 bases). Germline loops: CDR1 MNHNS, CDR2 SASEGT. The CDR3 sequence is 15 residues long. The germline V and J ends were trimmed by 4 bases and 0 bases, with 10 bases remaining between them. DNA for the CDR3: TGTGCCAGCAGTGGCAGGGGACCCTCCTACAATGAGCAGTTCTTC. Protein: CASSGRGPSYNEQFF.

This clonotype was observed many times. The rearrangement uses TRBV7-6 and TRBJ1-2; D possibly corresponds to TRBD1 (5 bases). The CDR3 runs to 14 residues. The germline V gene has CDR1 SGHVS and CDR2 FNYEAQ. V was cut by 5 bases and J by 2 bases, with 12 bases left in between. The DNA for the CDR3 is TGTGCCAGCAGCAAAAACGGGGCCAACTATGGCTACACCTTC. This gives the protein CASSKNGANYGYTF. Combining the CDR3 with reference TRBV7-6 and TRBJ1-2 gives the whole variable domain GAGVSQSPRYKVTKRGQDVALRCDPISGHVSLYWYRQALGQGPEFLTYFNYEAQQDKSGLPNDRFSAERPEGSISTLTIQRTEQRDSAMYRCASSKNGANYGYTFGSGTRLTVV.

This clonotype turned up a few times. For the CDR3, the DNA is TGTGCCAGCTCACGCCCCGGGACAGGGAACTCTGGAAACACCATATATTTT. This codes for CASSRPGTGNSGNTIYF. The rearrangement uses TRBV18 and TRBJ1-3; 9 bases are a match to TRBD1. Germline CDR1 reads KGHSH; CDR2 reads LQKENI. V was pared by 4 bases and J by 0 bases, with 7 bases of the junction left unmatched. The length of the CDR3 is 17 residues.

The sample holds a few counts of this clonotype. V is TRBV5-5 and J is TRBJ1-3; no clear D gene. The CDR3 is made up of 14 amino acids. V was shortened by 4 bases and J by 0 bases, with 8 bases between the two germline ends. Germline loops: CDR1 SGHKS, CDR2 YYEKEE (reference sequence). In DNA form, the CDR3 reads TGTGCCAGCAGCGCGGGGAGCTCTGGAAACACCATATATTTT. Translating it yields CASSAGSSGNTIYF.

This clonotype was seen ten or more times. This chain uses TRBV5-1 with TRBJ2-5, with 10 bases matching TRBD2. The CDR3 length is 16 residues. After removal of 0 bases from V and 10 bases from J, the junction contained 12 bases not matched to a gene. CDR1 is SGHRS and CDR2 is YFSETQ in the germline V gene. CDR3 residues: CASSLVPSGGPGDQYF. The CDR3 bases are TGCGCCAGCAGCTTGGTCCCTAGCGGGGGACCCGGGGACCAGTACTTC.

This clonotype was detected ten times or more. The gene calls are TRBV7-6 and TRBJ2-5, with D unresolved. The CDR3 has 12 residues. Germline V gene data show CDR1 as SGHVS and CDR2 as FNYEAQ. V gave up 8 bases and J gave up 1 base, with 8 bases separating them. CDR3 nucleotides: TGTGCCAGCTCTAAGGCCCAAGAGACCCAGTACTTC. Translated, it gives CASSKAQETQYF.

This clonotype was recorded many times. The genes are TRBV20-1 and TRBJ1-2, with 8 bases matching TRBD1. There are 12 residues in the CDR3. Germline V CDR1 and CDR2: DFQATT, SNEGSKA (reference sequence). V was clipped by 4 bases and J by 8 bases; unmatched bases: 6. CDR3 region: CSAKDRAGGYTF. For the CDR3, the DNA is TGCAGTGCTAAGGACAGGGCCGGAGGCTACACCTTC.

This clonotype was detected only a few times. The CDR3 DNA reads TGTGCCAGCACCCTGACACCCGACTATGGCTACACCTTC. This gives the protein CASTLTPDYGYTF. This chain joins TRBV12-3 or TRBV12-4 and TRBJ1-2; D ambiguous. CDR3 length equals 13 residues. V shed 7 bases and J shed 3 bases, with 12 bases lying between them.

This clonotype was seen ten or more times. The rearrangement links TRBV3-1 to TRBJ2-7; 13 bases map to TRBD2. The CDR3 consists of 14 residues. Per the germline V gene, CDR1 is LGHDT and CDR2 is YNNKEL (reference sequence). J was trimmed by 7 bases and V by 4 bases; bases with no gene match: 4. The CDR3 DNA reads as TGTGCCAGCAGCCGGCTGGGACTAGCGGGGGAGCAGTACTTC. It translates to CASSRLGLAGEQYF.

This clonotype was picked up many times. V usage is TRBV3-1 and J usage is TRBJ1-1, with a possible D match to TRBD1 (5 bases). Trimming stripped 0 bases from V and 6 bases from J, with 5 bases between. The CDR3 length is 12 residues. From germline, CDR1 is LGHDT and CDR2 YNNKEL (reference sequence). The CDR3 spells CASSQEQAEAFF. The CDR3 region has the DNA TGTGCCAGCAGCCAAGAACAGGCTGAAGCTTTCTTT.

Ten or more counts support this clonotype. The rearrangement links TRBV20-1 to TRBJ2-3; 12 bases align to TRBD2. The germline V gene encodes CDR1 DFQATT and CDR2 SNEGSKA (reference sequence). The V gene end was trimmed by 8 bases and the J gene end by 3 bases; junction bases not matched to a gene: 9. CDR3 size: 15 residues. CDR3 loop: CSTRTSGEGTDTQYF. The CDR3 DNA reads TGCAGTACCAGGACTAGCGGGGAGGGAACAGATACGCAGTATTTT.

This clonotype was counted many times. This sequence joins TRBV6-5 and TRBJ2-6; no clear D. Trimming shortened V by 0 bases and J by 2 bases, and 14 bases separated the two germline ends. The CDR3 extends over 18 amino acids. Germline lookup yields CDR1 MNHEY and CDR2 SVGAGI. CDR3 in amino acids: CASSYSAYPGTGANVLTF. For the CDR3, the DNA is TGTGCCAGCAGTTACTCGGCTTACCCCGGAACTGGGGCCAACGTCCTGACTTTC.

Many counts were recorded for this clonotype. The J gene is TRBJ2-3, the V gene TRBV5-4, with 8 bases identical to TRBD1. Germline V gene lookup returns CDR1 SGHNT and CDR2 YYREEE (reference sequence). This CDR3 region has 14 residues. Trimming cost V 0 bases and J 6 bases; bases outside gene matches: 3. Here the CDR3 reads CASSLAGGADTQYF. In nucleotides, the CDR3 is TGTGCCAGCAGCTTGGCAGGGGGCGCCGATACGCAGTATTTT. Looking up the rest from reference TRBV5-4 and TRBJ2-3 gives the full variable domain: ETGVTQSPTHLIKTRGQQVTLRCSSQSGHNTVSWYQQALGQGPQFIFQYYREEENGRGNFPPRFSGLQFPNYSSELNVNALELDDSALYLCASSLAGGADTQYFGPGTRLTVL.

There are many counts of this clonotype. This chain links TRBV2 with TRBJ1-1; D gene ambiguous. V was trimmed by 10 bases and J by 0 bases, leaving 9 bases between them. This CDR3 has 12 amino acids. CDR1 is SNHLY and CDR2 is FYNNEI in the germline V gene. The CDR3 DNA is TGTGCCACCAGCGCCATGAACACTGAAGCTTTCTTT. Translated: CATSAMNTEAFF. The full variable domain, completed using reference TRBV2 and TRBJ1-1, is EPEVTQTPSHQVTQMGQEVILRCVPISNHLYFYWYRQILGQKVEFLVSFYNNEISEKSEIFDDQFSVERPDGSNFTLKIRSTKLEDSAMYFCATSAMNTEAFFGQGTRLTVV.

This clonotype has ten or more counts. The CDR3 DNA reads as TGCGCCAGCAGCCTTTCCGGACAGCGGAACACCGGGGAGCTGTTTTTT. The encoded protein is CASSLSGQRNTGELFF. V and J are TRBV4-1 and TRBJ2-2; TRBD1 might be the D (6 bases). Germline CDR1 is MGHRA and CDR2 is YSYEKL. Trimming took 4 bases from V and 1 from J, leaving 13 bases between them. This CDR3 contains 16 residues.